These 4 T cell receptor beta chains came from one sample sequenced in a study of CD8 T cells in ankylosing spondylitis. TCRdb called the 5' RACE reads again in MiXCR, with one record for every CDR3 protein. The sample carries 500,000 to 650,000 distinct CDR3 sequences, over 4% recorded once. Notes on the study in general: For ankylosing spondylitis blood, a TCR beta motif of 7 to 9 highly homologous variants appeared characteristic.

For these TCRs, the target antigens are not known. Sequenced material: blood, either unsorted or a sorted T cell fraction (not recorded which). The receptors were sampled from a male donor with ankylosing spondylitis.

In this sample, this clonotype turned up many times. J is TRBJ1-2 and V is TRBV29-1; a weak D match, TRBD1 (5 bases). The length of the CDR3 is 13 residues. V was cut by 3 bases and J by 8 bases, with 16 bases left in between. CDR1 SQVTM and CDR2 ANQGSEA come from the germline V gene. The CDR3 DNA reads TGCAGCGTTGAGGACATCTACACTTCAGGCTACACCTTC. This codes for CSVEDIYTSGYTF.

In its sample, this clonotype was seen a few times. The chain uses TRBV20-1 and TRBJ2-1; tentative D call: TRBD1 (6 bases). V shed 5 bases and J shed 2 bases, with 13 bases lying between them. The CDR3 sequence is 14 residues long. From germline, CDR1 is DFQATT and CDR2 SNEGSKA (reference sequence). In DNA, the CDR3 is TGCAGTGCTCCCCAGGGGCTAGCCTACAATGAGCAGTTCTTC. This encodes CSAPQGLAYNEQFF.

This clonotype was detected only a few times. The chain carries TRBV6-1 and TRBJ2-7; D is unclear. This CDR3 is 12 amino acids long. Germline values: CDR1 MNHNS, CDR2 SASEGT. This chain's CDR3 is CVSASSSYEQYF. CDR3 sequence (DNA): TGTGTTTCGGCCAGTAGCTCCTACGAGCAGTACTTC.

At least ten counts were recorded for this clonotype. CDR3 sequence reads: CSARRAGAYYNEQFF. DNA of the CDR3: TGCAGTGCTAGACGGGCCGGGGCCTATTACAATGAGCAGTTCTTC. The chain couples TRBV20-1 to TRBJ2-1, with D perhaps assigned TRBD1 or TRBD2 (5 bases each). The CDR3 length is 15 residues. Trimming stripped 2 bases from V and 4 bases from J, with 15 bases between. CDR1 and CDR2 (germline): DFQATT, SNEGSKA (reference sequence).